A selection of T cell receptor beta chains follows, all from one sample in a study of blood T cell repertoires in COVID-19. Data came from immunoSEQ multiplex PCR; TCRdb stores just in-frame clones and leaves some out. The repertoire holds 350,000 or so clones, with 70% to 90% as singletons. The source material was PBMCs or T cells enriched from blood (not recorded which). The source is a woman in her thirties or forties with acute COVID-19. Both conserved end residues are part of each CDR3. A D gene is named only where the DNA matches it firmly.

j_call v_call d_call cdr3_aa
TRBJ1-1 TRBV28 NA CASTEVWLMNTEAFF
TRBJ1-1 TRBV28 NA CASSLLGGTTEAFF
TRBJ2-2 TRBV10-2 NA CASVAIGRYTGELFF
TRBJ1-5 TRBV2 NA CASGRDRTLHNGGYSNQPQHF
TRBJ1-3 TRBV9 NA CASSAGVGNTIYF
TRBJ1-5 TRBV18 TRBD1 CASSPTGGNQPQHF
TRBJ1-4 TRBV2 NA CATRGGENEKLFF
TRBJ1-1 TRBV12-3/TRBV12-4 NA CASSPEGKRAFF
TRBJ2-3 TRBV5-4 NA CASSPPRGSQYF
TRBJ1-1 TRBV7-2 NA CASSSPGGGYEAFF
TRBJ2-2 TRBV5-1 NA CASSLGQINTGELFF
TRBJ1-3 TRBV27 TRBD1 CASSLVGQGMGNTIYF
TRBJ1-5 TRBV19 NA CASSTTQEQPQHF
TRBJ2-2 TRBV9 NA CASSVGQNTGELFF
TRBJ2-4 TRBV5-8 NA CASSLAGAEIHIQYF
TRBJ2-3 TRBV6-5 TRBD1 CASSTGQGTQYF
TRBJ2-7 TRBV23-1 NA CATGGYEQYF
TRBJ2-1 TRBV2 NA CASCRGYEQFF
TRBJ1-1 TRBV6-5 NA CASSSTTGEAFF
TRBJ1-6 TRBV7-9 NA CASSLDSWGDSPLHF
TRBJ2-1 TRBV4-3 NA CASSHLRGGSQGSSYNEQFF
TRBJ1-3 TRBV5-4 NA CASSSAGMANTIYF
TRBJ1-2 TRBV5-5 NA CASSFTAGKGYTF
TRBJ2-1 TRBV19 NA CASSIQAPNEQFF
TRBJ1-1 TRBV19 NA CASSIERSLGRTTEAFF
TRBJ2-1 TRBV27 TRBD2 CASSLWLAGGYNEQFF
TRBJ1-4 TRBV7-2 NA CASSLEPRAINEKLFF
TRBJ1-3 TRBV7-9 NA CASSLATVYSGNTIYF
TRBJ2-7 TRBV10-3 TRBD1 CAIKGTGGPSYEQYF
TRBJ2-3 TRBV11-2 NA CASSLIGGNTDTQYF
TRBJ1-5 TRBV5-6 NA CASSLDRDTSNQPQHF
TRBJ1-2 TRBV28 TRBD1 CASSLRTGGLYGGYTF
TRBJ2-2 TRBV3-1/TRBV3-2 NA CASSLRDANGELFF
TRBJ2-3 TRBV9 TRBD1 CASSGADRGPLQYF
TRBJ2-5 TRBV2 TRBD2 CASSGGTSGRANQETQYF
TRBJ1-1 TRBV7-9 TRBD1 CASSPRQGKNTEAFF
TRBJ2-4 TRBV15 TRBD1 CATSPHRDRGRAKNIQYF
TRBJ2-2 TRBV6-5 NA CASSPPGRRTGELFF
TRBJ1-1 TRBV24-1 NA CATSVRGTEAFF
TRBJ2-1 TRBV7-2 TRBD1 CASSQETGVGEQFF
TRBJ2-2 TRBV19 NA CASSTTNTGELFF
TRBJ2-2 TRBV2 TRBD1 CASRKGGAGGELFF
TRBJ2-1 TRBV6-5 NA CASTKEFSYNEQFF
TRBJ2-7 TRBV9 NA CASSAYSETYEQYF
TRBJ1-1 TRBV16 TRBD1 CATERDRSLNTEAFF
TRBJ2-5 TRBV4-3 TRBD2 CASSQDFPSGGAFSCETQYF
TRBJ2-7 TRBV29-1 TRBD2 CSVGLAGAQNAEQYF
TRBJ1-3 TRBV28 NA CASSSPGGNTIYF
TRBJ1-5 TRBV18 TRBD1 CASSSKGTANQPQHF
TRBJ1-1 TRBV11-2 NA CASTSGALGGTEAFF
TRBJ1-4 TRBV4-2 TRBD1 CASSQLPGQGISATNEKLFF
TRBJ1-2 TRBV6-4 NA CASSLWGEGYTF
TRBJ1-1 TRBV12-5 NA CASGLGWGGARVFF
TRBJ2-2 TRBV12-5 TRBD1 CASGPGQTNTGELFF
TRBJ1-2 TRBV24-1 NA CATSEDGGPYGYTF
TRBJ2-3 TRBV4-1 TRBD2 CASSQGKRGPSTDTQYF
TRBJ2-5 TRBV7-9 TRBD2 CASSLAGAQETQYF